Presented here are 18 T cell receptor beta chains from one specimen sequenced in a study of blood T cell repertoires in COVID-19. The data were produced by immunoSEQ multiplex PCR, yet TCRdb's version contains in-frame clones alone and is incomplete. The data show under 200,000 clones, about four fifths seen once. Sequenced: peripheral blood. Receptors were obtained from a woman aged 80 or over with COVID-19, enrolled during active disease.

V is TRBV5-1 and J is TRBJ2-7; 7 bases match TRBD1. Germline assignment: CDR1 SGHRS and CDR2 YFSETQ. This CDR3 spans 16 amino acids. V shed 1 base, J shed 3 bases, and the junction held 10 bases outside the gene matches. CDR3 bases: TGCGCCAGCAGCTTGCTCTGGGGGACAGCGATCTACGAGCAGTACTTC. Its translation: CASSLLWGTAIYEQYF.

This clone was detected only a few times. This chain connects TRBV30 to TRBJ1-2; D is perhaps TRBD1 (5 bases). The CDR3 covers 14 residues. Germline values: CDR1 GTSNPN, CDR2 SVGIG (reference sequence). Between the trimmed V and J ends, which lost 0 bases and 3 bases, there was a span of 11 bases. CDR3 sequence (DNA): TGTGCCTGGAGTGTACGGTCCAGGGACTATGGCTACACCTTC. Amino acid sequence: CAWSVRSRDYGYTF.

The genes are TRBV4-1 and TRBJ1-2, with 8 bases aligning to TRBD1. The germline V gene encodes CDR1 MGHRA and CDR2 YSYEKL. This CDR3 spans 15 amino acids. Trimming removed 0 bases from V and 6 bases from J; junction bases left unmatched: 6. In nucleotides, the CDR3 is TGCGCCAGCAGCCAAGATTTTGGACAGGGACATGGCTACACCTTC. Translating gives CASSQDFGQGHGYTF.

This chain uses TRBV7-9 with TRBJ2-3; 10 bases fit TRBD1. Losses at the gene ends were 5 bases for V and 2 bases for J; bases not matched to a gene: 16. CDR1 is SEHNR, CDR2 FQNEAQ, per germline (reference sequence). The CDR3 totals 19 residues. CDR3 sequence (DNA): TGTGCCAGCAGCAGACCGGGACAGGGGTCCGCCTCAAACACAGATACGCAGTATTTT. Translating it yields CASSRPGQGSASNTDTQYF. The whole variable domain, filled in from reference TRBV7-9 and TRBJ2-3, reads DTGVSQNPRHKITKRGQNVTFRCDPISEHNRLYWYRQTLGQGPEFLTYFQNEAQLEKSRLLSDRFSAERPKGSFSTLEIQRTEQGDSAMYLCASSRPGQGSASNTDTQYFGPGTRLTVL.

In this sample, this clone turned up a few times. J is TRBJ2-3 and V is TRBV19, with 13 bases fitting TRBD2. Trimming cost V 4 bases and J 1 base; bases outside gene matches: 2. The CDR3 has 16 residues. Germline loops: CDR1 LNHDA, CDR2 SQIVND (reference sequence). The CDR3 nucleotides read TGTGCCAGTAGTACAGGACTAGCGGGGGGCACAGATACGCAGTATTTT. The encoded protein is CASSTGLAGGTDTQYF.

V gene TRBV7-9 combines with J gene TRBJ2-3, with D maybe TRBD2 (5 bases). V lost 5 bases to trimming and J lost 6 bases, with 15 bases between them. Germline assignment: CDR1 SEHNR and CDR2 FQNEAQ (reference sequence). The CDR3 is 14 residues long. CDR3 coding DNA: TGTGCCAGCAGCCCAGCGGCAGGTCAGGATACGCAGTATTTT. Encoded protein: CASSPAAGQDTQYF.

The rearrangement uses TRBV28 and TRBJ2-7, with a weak D call TRBD2 (6 bases). Between the trimmed V and J ends, which lost 2 bases and 3 bases, there was a span of 11 bases. Germline V gene data show CDR1 as MDHEN and CDR2 as SYDVKM. The CDR3 totals 14 residues. The CDR3 loop reads CASSLAGTLYEQYF. CDR3 nucleotides: TGTGCCAGCAGTTTAGCGGGGACCCTCTACGAGCAGTACTTC.

V gene TRBV7-9 combines with J gene TRBJ2-3; 10 nucleotides match TRBD2. The CDR3 length is 16 residues. V dropped 5 bases and J dropped 6; count of bases not matched to a gene: 11. Germline V gene lookup returns CDR1 SEHNR and CDR2 FQNEAQ (reference sequence). CDR3 amino acids: CASSPQPSGRGDTQYF. CDR3 bases: TGTGCCAGCAGCCCCCAGCCGAGCGGGAGGGGGGATACGCAGTATTTT. Based on the CDR3 plus reference TRBV7-9 and TRBJ2-3, the full variable domain is DTGVSQNPRHKITKRGQNVTFRCDPISEHNRLYWYRQTLGQGPEFLTYFQNEAQLEKSRLLSDRFSAERPKGSFSTLEIQRTEQGDSAMYLCASSPQPSGRGDTQYFGPGTRLTVL.

J is TRBJ2-7 and V is TRBV19; 7 positions agree with TRBD1. Germline V gives CDR1 LNHDA, CDR2 SQIVND (reference sequence). The CDR3 is 14 amino acids. Germline trimming cut 4 bases from V and 4 bases from J; bases unmatched to any gene: 7. In DNA form, the CDR3 reads TGTGCCAGTAGTACAACAGGGGCTTGGTACGAGCAGTACTTC. Translating gives CASSTTGAWYEQYF.

The V and J genes are TRBV5-1 and TRBJ2-7, with 10 bases lining up with TRBD1. Germline V gives CDR1 SGHRS, CDR2 YFSETQ. This CDR3 comprises 15 residues. With V trimmed by 4 bases and J by 3 bases, 7 bases remained unmatched. The CDR3 coding sequence is TGCGCCAGCAGCCAGGGACAGGGGACGATCTACGAGCAGTACTTC. It specifies CASSQGQGTIYEQYF.

The chain combines TRBV2 with TRBJ2-7, with 9 positions matching TRBD2. CDR3 length: 13 residues. CDR1 SNHLY and CDR2 FYNNEI come from the germline V gene. J gave up 7 bases and V 4 bases, and 5 bases lay outside the gene matches. CDR3 sequence reads: CASSVIAGVEQYF. In DNA, the CDR3 is TGTGCCAGCAGTGTGATAGCGGGAGTTGAGCAGTACTTC.

The gene calls are TRBV10-3 and TRBJ2-1; D remains ambiguous. Germline-derived CDR1 and CDR2 are ENHRY and SYGVKD. The length of the CDR3 is 14 residues. The ends were cut back, 9 bases at V and 1 base at J, with 13 bases in the middle. CDR3 bases: TGTGCCATAAGTTTAGAGATATCCTACAATGAGCAGTTCTTC. Protein product: CAISLEISYNEQFF.

V gene TRBV9 combines with J gene TRBJ2-1, with D hard to call. From germline, CDR1 is SGDLS and CDR2 YYNGEE. The length of the CDR3 is 13 residues. Trimming cost V 0 bases and J 6 bases, with 7 bases left between them. The CDR3 reads CASSVGSSNEQFF. The CDR3 DNA follows: TGTGCCAGCAGCGTAGGCAGTTCCAATGAGCAGTTCTTC.

The rearrangement joins TRBV28 to TRBJ1-1, with 8 nucleotides matching TRBD1. Per germline, CDR1 MDHEN and CDR2 SYDVKM. V trimming: 7 bases; J trimming: 5 bases; junction bases outside the gene matches: 9. This CDR3 contains 14 residues. In nucleotides, the CDR3 is TGTGCCAGCAAGAAATTACAGGGGGGAACTGAAGCTTTCTTT. Its translation: CASKKLQGGTEAFF.

The chain links TRBV11-2 to TRBJ2-3, with TRBD2 matching 9 bases. The CDR3 extends over 16 amino acids. CDR1 and CDR2 (germline): SGHAT, FQNNGV. V gave up 1 base and J gave up 5 bases; unmatched junction bases: 7. CDR3 sequence (DNA): TGTGCCAGCAGCTTAGTCCGCGGGGGGGCCAGAGATACGCAGTATTTT. Its translation: CASSLVRGGARDTQYF.

V gene TRBV29-1 combines with J gene TRBJ2-5, with 12 bases that match TRBD2. J gave up 4 bases and V 4 bases, and 4 bases lay outside the gene matches. Germline CDR1 and CDR2: SQVTM and ANQGSEA. The CDR3 spans 14 residues. The CDR3 spells CSVAGTSGLETQYF. The CDR3 coding sequence is TGCAGCGTTGCTGGGACTAGCGGGTTAGAGACCCAGTACTTC.

This clone occurred a few times. This chain uses TRBV2 with TRBJ2-7; D is uncertain. V was shortened by 6 bases and J by 4 bases, with 13 bases between the two germline ends. The CDR3 is 13 amino acids. From germline, CDR1 is SNHLY and CDR2 FYNNEI. The CDR3 loop is CASRIILQYEQYF. CDR3 sequence (DNA): TGTGCCAGCAGAATTATCTTACAATACGAGCAGTACTTC.

This chain joins TRBV28 and TRBJ2-7; 9 nucleotides line up with TRBD1. Germline loops: CDR1 MDHEN, CDR2 SYDVKM. J was trimmed by 2 bases and V by 3 bases; bases with no gene match: 5. The CDR3 has 15 amino acids. CDR3 sequence: CASSFVYRGPYEQYF. CDR3 nucleotides: TGTGCCAGCAGTTTCGTCTACAGGGGGCCCTACGAGCAGTACTTC.